Only one count was recorded for the clone carrying this T cell receptor (beta chain). Its antigen is still unknown. CD45RO-negative CD8 cells positively selected for CCR7 made up the naive population, which excluded terminally differentiated effector memory CD45RA+ cells. This sample is part of a study of shared clonotypes between healthy human individuals. Per the original methods: Filtering differed because ImmunoSEQ produced junction-only sequences that carried no quality scores. TCRdb's copy holds only in-frame clones and misses some; the assay was immunoSEQ multiplex PCR. That table furnishes V, J and clone size, whereas the DNA furnished D and trimming. The table has about 1.9 million clones, 93% seen once; the top ten hold around 1.8%. General study results and limits: Generation probabilities were higher for clonotypes shared across all four sorted-subset donors than for unshared ones.

This CDR3 contains 14 residues. The V end lost 0 bases, the J end lost 7 bases, and 13 bases lay between the germline ends. Germline-derived CDR1 and CDR2 are SGDLS and YYNGEE. Sequenced input: naive CD8+ T cells from PBMCs. The chain links TRBV9 to TRBJ1-1; the D gene is possibly TRBD1 (5 bases). This sequence was found in a young man in good health. Some clones in this sample may be carry-over from other donors' samples. CDR3 protein: CASSVVGVIDEAFF. CDR3 nucleotide sequence: TGTGCCAGCAGCGTAGTGGGGGTGATCGATGAAGCTTTCTTT.